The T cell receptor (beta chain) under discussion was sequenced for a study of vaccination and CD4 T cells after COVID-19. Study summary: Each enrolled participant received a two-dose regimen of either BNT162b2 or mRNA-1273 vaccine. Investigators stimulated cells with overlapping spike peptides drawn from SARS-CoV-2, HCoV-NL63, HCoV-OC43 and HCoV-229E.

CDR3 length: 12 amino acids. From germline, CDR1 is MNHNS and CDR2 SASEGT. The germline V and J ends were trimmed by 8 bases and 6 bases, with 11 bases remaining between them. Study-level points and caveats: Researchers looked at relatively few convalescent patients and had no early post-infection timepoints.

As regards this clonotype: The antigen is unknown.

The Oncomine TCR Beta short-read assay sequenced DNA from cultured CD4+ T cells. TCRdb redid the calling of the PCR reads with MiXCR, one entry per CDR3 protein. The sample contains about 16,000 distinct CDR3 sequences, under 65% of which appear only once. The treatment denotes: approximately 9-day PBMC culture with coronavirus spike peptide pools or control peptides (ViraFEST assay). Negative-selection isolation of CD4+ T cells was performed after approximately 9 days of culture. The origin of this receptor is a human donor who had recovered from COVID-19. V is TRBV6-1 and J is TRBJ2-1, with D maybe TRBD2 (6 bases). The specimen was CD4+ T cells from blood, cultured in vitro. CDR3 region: CASLARGNEQFF. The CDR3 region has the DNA TGTGCCAGCTTGGCGCGGGGCAATGAGCAGTTCTTC.